Described below is a single T cell receptor (beta chain) sequence and its context. The data were taken from a study of CD8 T cells in Susac syndrome. Study context: Patients with Susac syndrome who were sequenced included more than five with active disease and eight or nine in remission.

It was with random hexamers that about 0.45 to 1 ug RNA was reverse transcribed. TCRdb reanalysed the immunoSEQ multiplex PCR reads using MiXCR and keeps one entry per CDR3 protein. The sample records roughly 100,000 distinct CDR3 sequences, roughly 95% being singletons. V dropped 5 bases and J dropped 12 bases, with 19 bases sitting between them. CDR1 and CDR2 (germline): KGHDR, SFDVKD. CDR3 length equals 13 residues. Sequencing targeted TCR beta in T cells from blood (CD8+ and CD4+). TEMRA cells were FACS-enriched, with CD8+ and CD4+ T cells isolated negatively. The V and J genes are TRBV24-1 and TRBJ2-7, with TRBD2 as a possible D gene (5 bases). The sequence derives from a human donor with Susac syndrome. Sequenced material: CD8+ T cells from PBMCs. The CDR3 DNA is TGTGCCACCAGTGTTAAAACCGGGATTAGCACGTACTTC. This translates into CATSVKTGISTYF.